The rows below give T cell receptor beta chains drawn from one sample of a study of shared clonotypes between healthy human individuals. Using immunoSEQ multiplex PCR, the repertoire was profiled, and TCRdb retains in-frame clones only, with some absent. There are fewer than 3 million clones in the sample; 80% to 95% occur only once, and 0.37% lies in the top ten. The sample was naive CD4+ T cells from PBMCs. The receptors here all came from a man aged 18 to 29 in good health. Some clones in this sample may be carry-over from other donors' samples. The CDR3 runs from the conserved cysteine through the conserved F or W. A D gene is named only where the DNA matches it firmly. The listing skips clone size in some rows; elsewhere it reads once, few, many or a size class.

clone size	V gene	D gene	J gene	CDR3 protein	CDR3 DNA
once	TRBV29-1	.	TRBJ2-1	CSVDWGPKFF	TGCAGCGTCGATTGGGGGCCAAAGTTCTTC
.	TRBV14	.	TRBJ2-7	CASSHQGRIPQYF	TGTGCCAGCAGCCACCAAGGCAGGATCCCGCAGTACTTC
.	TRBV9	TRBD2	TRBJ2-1	CASSVDRGVYNEQFF	TGTGCCAGCAGCGTAGACCGGGGGGTCTACAATGAGCAGTTCTTC
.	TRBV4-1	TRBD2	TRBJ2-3	CASSQGTGGSSDTQYF	TGCGCCAGCAGCCAAGGGACGGGGGGGAGCTCAGATACGCAGTATTTT
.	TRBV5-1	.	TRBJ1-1	CASSLARIPSEAFF	TGCGCCAGCAGCTTGGCCCGAATCCCCAGTGAAGCTTTCTTT
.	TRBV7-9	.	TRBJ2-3	CASSFTGASGTQYF	TGTGCCAGCAGCTTTACGGGGGCTTCAGGTACGCAGTATTTT
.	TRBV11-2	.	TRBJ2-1	CASSRDPSYNEQFF	TGTGCCAGCAGTCGTGATCCTTCGTACAATGAGCAGTTCTTC
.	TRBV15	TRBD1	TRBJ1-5	CATSSRQGVQPQHF	TGTGCCACCAGCAGCAGACAGGGGGTTCAGCCCCAGCATTTT
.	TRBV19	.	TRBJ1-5	CASSNDRSNQPQHF	TGTGCCAGTAGTAACGACAGGAGCAATCAGCCCCAGCATTTT
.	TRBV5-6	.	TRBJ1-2	CASSRLYGYTF	TGTGCCAGCAGCCGACTCTATGGCTACACCTTC
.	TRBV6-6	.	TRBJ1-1	CASSTPSGTEAFF	TGTGCCAGCAGTACCCCATCCGGTACTGAAGCTTTCTTT
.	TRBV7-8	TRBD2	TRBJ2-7	CASSPAGAGAYEQYF	TGTGCCAGCAGCCCGGCGGGAGCGGGGGCCTACGAGCAGTACTTC
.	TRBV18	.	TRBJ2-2	CASEMTTGNTGELFF	TGTGCCAGCGAGATGACGACAGGGAACACCGGGGAGCTGTTTTTT
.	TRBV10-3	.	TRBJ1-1	CAISESVGERGIEAFF	TGTGCCATCAGTGAGTCGGTGGGTGAAAGGGGCATTGAAGCTTTCTTT
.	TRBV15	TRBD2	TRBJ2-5	CATSRSSRASGFQETQYF	TGTGCCACCAGCCGTAGTAGTAGAGCTAGCGGGTTTCAAGAGACCCAGTACTTC
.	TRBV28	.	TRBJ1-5	CASTMSKEASGQPQHF	TGTGCCAGCACTATGAGTAAGGAGGCCTCGGGACAGCCCCAGCATTTT
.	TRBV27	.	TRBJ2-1	CASRERTHEQFF	TGTGCCAGCAGGGAGCGTACACATGAGCAGTTCTTC
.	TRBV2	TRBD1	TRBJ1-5	CASIDRENQPQHF	TGTGCCAGCATAGACAGGGAGAATCAGCCCCAGCATTTT
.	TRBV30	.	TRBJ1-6	CAWSGGSLPLHF	TGTGCCTGGAGCGGGGGGTCGCTACCCCTCCACTTT
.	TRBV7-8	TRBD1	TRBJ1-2	CASSLGTDRVGYGYTF	TGTGCCAGCAGCTTAGGGACTGACAGGGTTGGCTATGGCTACACCTTC
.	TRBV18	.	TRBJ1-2	CASSLKTLSNYGYTF	TGTGCCAGCTCACTTAAGACGTTGTCTAACTATGGCTACACCTTC
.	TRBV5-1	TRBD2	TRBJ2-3	CASSPGTSSADTQYF	TGCGCCAGCAGCCCGGGGACTAGCAGCGCAGATACGCAGTATTTT
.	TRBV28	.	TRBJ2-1	CASRTRGAGIAQFF	TGTGCCAGCAGGACCCGAGGGGCGGGAATAGCGCAGTTCTTC
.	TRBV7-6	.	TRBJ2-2	CASSPRTSGTRDTGELFF	TGTGCCAGCAGCCCTCGAACATCGGGCACAAGAGACACCGGGGAGCTGTTTTTT
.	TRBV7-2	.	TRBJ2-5	CASSSGGLRETQYF	TGTGCCAGCAGCTCAGGAGGGTTGAGGGAGACCCAGTACTTC
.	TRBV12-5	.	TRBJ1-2	CASGLSNGAYGYTF	TGTGCTAGTGGTTTGTCTAACGGGGCATATGGCTACACCTTC
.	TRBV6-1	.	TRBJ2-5	CASSQGWYQETQYF	TGTGCCAGCAGCCAGGGATGGTACCAAGAGACCCAGTACTTC
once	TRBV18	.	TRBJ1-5	CASSPAQDNQPQHF	TGTGCCAGCTCACCAGCACAGGATAATCAGCCCCAGCATTTT
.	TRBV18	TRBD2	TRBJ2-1	CASSARGTSSINYNEQFF	TGTGCCAGCTCAGCAAGGGGGACTAGTAGTATTAATTACAATGAGCAGTTCTTC
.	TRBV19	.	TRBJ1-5	CASSGYRLETGMNQPQHF	TGTGCCAGTAGTGGGTATAGATTGGAGACAGGCATGAATCAGCCCCAGCATTTT
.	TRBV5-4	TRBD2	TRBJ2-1	CASSFLTSGRARNEQFF	TGTGCCAGCAGCTTCCTGACTAGCGGGAGGGCTAGGAATGAGCAGTTCTTC
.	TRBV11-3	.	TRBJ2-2	CASSLAGANTGELFF	TGTGCCAGCAGCTTAGCGGGAGCGAACACCGGGGAGCTGTTTTTT